The 15 T cell receptor beta chains reported below all come from one sample, sequenced in a study of radiation and T cells in renal cell carcinoma. Time point of the sample: baseline pretreatment blood. The treatment was: 15 Gy SBRT to primary tumor, nephrectomy 4 weeks later. Data came from immunoSEQ multiplex PCR; TCRdb stores just in-frame clones and leaves some out. Of approximately 51,000 clones in the sample, roughly 83% were seen once. Sequences were derived from blood, sampled from a patient whose treatment included radiotherapy and nephrectomy. The receptor source for this set is a woman between 65 and 79 years old with renal cell carcinoma.

The V and J genes are TRBV5-5 and TRBJ2-7, with 8 bases matching TRBD2. V lost 1 base and J lost 4; bases outside the gene matches: 16. Germline CDR1 SGHKS, CDR2 YYEKEE (reference sequence). The CDR3 spans 18 residues. CDR3 coding DNA: TGTGCCAGCAGCTTGCGGAGCGGGGGCGAACTGGGGGTTTACGAGCAGTACTTC. Protein product: CASSLRSGGELGVYEQYF.

The chain carries TRBV9 and TRBJ2-2, with D tentatively TRBD2 (6 bases). CDR3 size: 17 residues. Germline V gives CDR1 SGDLS, CDR2 YYNGEE. The V and J ends lost 4 bases and 2 bases respectively, with 18 bases between them. The CDR3 bases are TGTGCCAGCAGCCTTGATGGGGGGACGACCAACACCGGGGAGCTGTTTTTT. Protein product: CASSLDGGTTNTGELFF.

The chain recombines TRBV5-5 with TRBJ2-1, with no clear D. CDR3 size: 15 residues. The V gene lost 2 bases and the J gene lost 0 bases, with 9 bases spanning the gap. Looked up from germline, CDR1 is SGHKS and CDR2 is YYEKEE (reference sequence). CDR3 sequence: CASSLETPSYNEQFF. In DNA form, the CDR3 reads TGTGCCAGCAGCTTAGAGACACCCTCCTACAATGAGCAGTTCTTC.

To note about this clone: The sample contains more than one DNA sequence encoding this CDR3. This chain links TRBV5-6 with TRBJ2-2; a weak D match, TRBD2 (6 bases). V gave up 0 bases and J gave up 0 bases, with 6 bases separating them. The V gene's germline CDR1 is SGHDT and CDR2 YYEEEE. CDR3 length: 15 amino acids. In nucleotides, the CDR3 is TGTGCCAGCAGCTTGGGCGGGACGAACACCGGGGAGCTGTTTTTT. It encodes CASSLGGTNTGELFF.

The chain combines TRBV5-1 with TRBJ1-1; unclear D gene. CDR1 is SGHRS and CDR2 is YFSETQ in the germline V gene. Between the trimmed V and J ends, which lost 0 bases and 3 bases, there was a span of 12 bases. This CDR3 comprises 15 residues. CDR3 residues: CASSLEGREDTEAFF. The CDR3 nucleotides read TGCGCCAGCAGCTTGGAAGGCCGGGAGGACACTGAAGCTTTCTTT. The full variable domain, in which reference TRBV5-1 and TRBJ1-1 provide the parts outside the CDR3, is KAGVTQTPRYLIKTRGQQVTLSCSPISGHRSVSWYQQTPGQGLQFLFEYFSETQRNKGNFPGRFSGRQFSNSRSEMNVSTLELGDSALYLCASSLEGREDTEAFFGQGTRLTVV.

The chain carries TRBV7-6 and TRBJ1-2, with 8 bases identical to TRBD1. J gave up 7 bases and V 4 bases, and 8 bases lay outside the gene matches. This CDR3 is built from 14 residues. Per germline, CDR1 SGHVS and CDR2 FNYEAQ. The CDR3 coding sequence is TGTGCCAGCAGCTCCGGGACAGGTGTAAGTGGCTACACCTTC. Protein sequence: CASSSGTGVSGYTF.

This chain joins TRBV5-4 and TRBJ2-5; TRBD1 might be the D (6 bases). Germline assignment: CDR1 SGHNT and CDR2 YYREEE (reference sequence). Between the trimmed V and J ends, which lost 4 bases and 7 bases, there was a span of 14 bases. The CDR3 is made up of 13 amino acids. In DNA form, the CDR3 reads TGTGCCAGCAGCAAGGAAGGCAGGGGGACCCAGTACTTC. It translates to CASSKEGRGTQYF.

J is TRBJ2-2 and V is TRBV9; D uncertain. CDR1 is SGDLS, CDR2 YYNGEE, per germline. V lost 4 bases to trimming and J lost 3 bases, with 4 bases between them. The CDR3 length is 12 residues. In DNA form, the CDR3 reads TGTGCCAGCAGCCCATACACCGGGGAGCTGTTTTTT. It encodes CASSPYTGELFF.

The CDR3 nucleotides read TGTGCCAGCAGCTATTTTAGCTCCTACGAGCAGTACTTC. The encoded protein is CASSYFSSYEQYF. The gene calls are TRBV7-2 and TRBJ2-7; no reliable D call. The ends were cut back, 4 bases at V and 0 bases at J, with 7 bases in the middle. The CDR3 covers 13 residues. Germline V lookup: CDR1 SGHTA, CDR2 FQGNSA.

This clone was recorded only once. V usage is TRBV5-1 and J usage is TRBJ2-5, with D possibly matching TRBD1 (6 bases). V was trimmed by 3 bases and J by 5 bases, leaving 14 bases between them. The CDR3 consists of 14 residues. CDR1 is SGHRS, CDR2 YFSETQ, per germline. Here the CDR3 reads CASSSKQGLETQYF. The CDR3, as DNA: TGCGCCAGCAGCTCAAAACAGGGTTTGGAGACCCAGTACTTC.

The chain links TRBV7-2 to TRBJ1-4; no definite D call. The CDR3 consists of 14 residues. Germline CDR1 and CDR2: SGHTA and FQGNSA. Between the trimmed V and J ends, which lost 1 base and 7 bases, there was a span of 10 bases. CDR3 residues: CASSLVPGSEKLFF. CDR3 sequence (DNA): TGTGCCAGCAGCTTAGTTCCGGGTTCTGAAAAACTGTTTTTT.

This clone came up once. The chain joins TRBV7-9 to TRBJ2-7; tentative D call: TRBD2 (6 bases). Germline-derived CDR1 and CDR2 are SEHNR and FQNEAQ (reference sequence). Deletions cut 3 bases from V and 1 base from J, with 7 bases between. The CDR3 consists of 13 residues. The CDR3 reads CASSFSGSYEQYF. The CDR3 DNA is TGTGCCAGCAGCTTCAGCGGGTCCTACGAGCAGTACTTC.

This clone was found a few times. The gene calls are TRBV6-6 and TRBJ1-5; D is unresolved. Germline CDR1 MNHNY, CDR2 SVGAGI (reference sequence). Trimming took off 0 bases at V and 8 bases at J, with 11 bases between the two ends. The CDR3 consists of 14 residues. Here the CDR3 reads CASSYSGVREPQHF. The DNA of the CDR3 is TGTGCCAGCAGTTACTCGGGTGTTCGGGAGCCCCAGCATTTT.

The chain combines TRBV5-1 with TRBJ1-2; 7 bases fit TRBD1. The CDR3 has 15 amino acids. J gave up 4 bases and V 0 bases, and 6 bases lay outside the gene matches. Germline CDR1 SGHRS, CDR2 YFSETQ. The DNA for the CDR3 is TGCGCCAGCAGCTTGGGGGACAGCCTCCTCTATGGCTACACCTTC. Protein product: CASSLGDSLLYGYTF.

There are a few counts of this clone. The chain uses TRBV5-1 and TRBJ2-1; 10 nucleotides align to TRBD2. CDR3 length: 14 residues. V lost 1 base to trimming and J lost 7 bases; unmatched junction nucleotides: 2. Per germline, CDR1 SGHRS and CDR2 YFSETQ. The DNA of the CDR3 is TGCGCCAGCAGCTTGTGGACTAGCGGAAATGAGCAGTTCTTC. Translating it yields CASSLWTSGNEQFF.